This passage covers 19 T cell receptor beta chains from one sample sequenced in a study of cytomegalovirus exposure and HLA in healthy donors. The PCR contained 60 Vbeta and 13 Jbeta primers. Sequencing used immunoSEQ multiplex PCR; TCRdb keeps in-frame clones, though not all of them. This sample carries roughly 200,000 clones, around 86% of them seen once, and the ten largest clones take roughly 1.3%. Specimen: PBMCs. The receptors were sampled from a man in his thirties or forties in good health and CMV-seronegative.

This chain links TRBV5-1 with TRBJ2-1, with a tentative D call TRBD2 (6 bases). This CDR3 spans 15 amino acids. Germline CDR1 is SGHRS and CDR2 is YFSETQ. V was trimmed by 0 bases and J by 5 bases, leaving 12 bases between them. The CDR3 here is CASSLAGESNNEQFF. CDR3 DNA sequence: TGCGCCAGCAGCTTGGCGGGGGAGTCGAACAATGAGCAGTTCTTC. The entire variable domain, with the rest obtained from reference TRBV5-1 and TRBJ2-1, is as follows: KAGVTQTPRYLIKTRGQQVTLSCSPISGHRSVSWYQQTPGQGLQFLFEYFSETQRNKGNFPGRFSGRQFSNSRSEMNVSTLELGDSALYLCASSLAGESNNEQFFGPGTRLTVL.

In DNA form, the CDR3 reads TGTGCCAGTAGTCTTTTAGCGAACACTGAAGCTTTCTTT. This codes for CASSLLANTEAFF. The rearrangement uses TRBV19 and TRBJ1-1; D gene uncertain. This CDR3 is built from 13 residues. V dropped 5 bases and J dropped 1 base, with 8 bases sitting between them. Germline-derived CDR1 and CDR2 are LNHDA and SQIVND (reference sequence).

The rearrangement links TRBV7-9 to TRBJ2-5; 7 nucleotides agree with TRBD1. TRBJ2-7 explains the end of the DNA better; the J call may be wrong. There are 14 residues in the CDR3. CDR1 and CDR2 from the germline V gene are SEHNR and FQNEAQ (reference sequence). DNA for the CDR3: TGTGCCAGCAGCGCCCGGGACAGAAAATACGAGCAGTACTTC. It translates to CASSARDRKYEQYF.

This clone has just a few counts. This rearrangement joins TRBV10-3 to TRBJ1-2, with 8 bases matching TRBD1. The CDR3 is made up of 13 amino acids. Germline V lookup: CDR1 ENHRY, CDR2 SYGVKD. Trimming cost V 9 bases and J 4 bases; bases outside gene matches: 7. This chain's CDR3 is CAIRTGSSYGYTF. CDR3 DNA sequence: TGTGCCATAAGGACAGGGTCGAGCTATGGCTACACCTTC.

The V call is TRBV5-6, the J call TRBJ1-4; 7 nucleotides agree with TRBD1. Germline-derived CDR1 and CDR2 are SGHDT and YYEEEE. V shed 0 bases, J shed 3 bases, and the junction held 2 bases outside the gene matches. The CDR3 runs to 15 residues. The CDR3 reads CASSLVGQPNEKLFF. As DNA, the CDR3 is TGTGCCAGCAGCTTGGTGGGACAGCCTAATGAAAAACTGTTTTTT. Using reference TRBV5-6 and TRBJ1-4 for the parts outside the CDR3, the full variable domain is DAGVTQSPTHLIKTRGQQVTLRCSPKSGHDTVSWYQQALGQGPQFIFQYYEEEERQRGNFPDRFSGHQFPNYSSELNVNALLLGDSALYLCASSLVGQPNEKLFFGSGTQLSVL.

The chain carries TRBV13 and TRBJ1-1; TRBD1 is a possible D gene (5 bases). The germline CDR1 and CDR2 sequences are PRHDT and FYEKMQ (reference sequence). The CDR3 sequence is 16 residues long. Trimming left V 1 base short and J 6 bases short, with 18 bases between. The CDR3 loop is CASSLERGPPGAEAFF. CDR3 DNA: TGTGCCAGCAGCTTAGAAAGGGGTCCCCCGGGGGCTGAAGCTTTCTTT.

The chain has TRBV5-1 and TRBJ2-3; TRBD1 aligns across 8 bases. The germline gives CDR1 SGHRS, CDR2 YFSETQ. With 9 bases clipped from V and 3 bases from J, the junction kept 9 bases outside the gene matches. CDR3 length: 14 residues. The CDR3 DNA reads TGCGCCACCTCCGTGACAGGGGAGACAGATACGCAGTATTTT. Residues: CATSVTGETDTQYF.

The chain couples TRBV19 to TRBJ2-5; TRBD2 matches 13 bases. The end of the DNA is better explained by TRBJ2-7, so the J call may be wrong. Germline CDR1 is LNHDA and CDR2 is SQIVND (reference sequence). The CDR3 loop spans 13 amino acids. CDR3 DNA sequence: TGTGCCACCCGGACTAGCGGGAGCTACGAGCAGTACTTC. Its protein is CATRTSGSYEQYF.

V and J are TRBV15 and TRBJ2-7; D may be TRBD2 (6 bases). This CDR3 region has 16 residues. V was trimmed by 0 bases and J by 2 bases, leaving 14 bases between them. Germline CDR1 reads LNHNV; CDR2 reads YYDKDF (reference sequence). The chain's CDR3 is CATSRDYVRGTYEQYF. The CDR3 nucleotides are TGTGCCACCAGCAGAGATTACGTACGGGGGACCTACGAGCAGTACTTC.

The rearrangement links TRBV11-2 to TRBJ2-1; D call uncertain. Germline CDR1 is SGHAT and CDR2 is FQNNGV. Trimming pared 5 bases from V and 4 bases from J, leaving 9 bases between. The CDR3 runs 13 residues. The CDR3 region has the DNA TGTGCCAGCAGCGCCCAGAGGTACAATGAGCAGTTCTTC. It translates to CASSAQRYNEQFF. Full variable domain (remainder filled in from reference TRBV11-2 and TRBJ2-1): EAGVAQSPRYKIIEKRQSVAFWCNPISGHATLYWYQQILGQGPKLLIQFQNNGVVDDSQLPKDRFSAERLKGVDSTLKIQPAKLEDSAVYLCASSAQRYNEQFFGPGTRLTVL.

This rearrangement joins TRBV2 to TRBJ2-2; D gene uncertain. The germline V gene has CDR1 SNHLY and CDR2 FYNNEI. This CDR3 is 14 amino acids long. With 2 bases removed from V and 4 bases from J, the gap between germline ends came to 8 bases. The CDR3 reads CASSEQRITGELFF. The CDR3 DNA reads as TGTGCCAGCAGTGAACAGAGGATCACCGGGGAGCTGTTTTTT.

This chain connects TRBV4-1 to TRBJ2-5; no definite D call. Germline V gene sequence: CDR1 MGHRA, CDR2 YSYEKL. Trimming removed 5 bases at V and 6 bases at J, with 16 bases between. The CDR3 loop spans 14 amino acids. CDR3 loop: CASSYLPDGQTQYF. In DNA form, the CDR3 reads TGCGCCAGCAGCTATCTCCCGGATGGGCAGACCCAGTACTTC.

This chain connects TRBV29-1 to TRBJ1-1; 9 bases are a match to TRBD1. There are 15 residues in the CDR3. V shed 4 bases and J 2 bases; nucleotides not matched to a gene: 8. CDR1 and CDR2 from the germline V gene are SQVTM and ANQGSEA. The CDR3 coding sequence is TGCAGCGTTGCCGGACGGGACAGGGTTAACACTGAAGCTTTCTTT. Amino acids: CSVAGRDRVNTEAFF.

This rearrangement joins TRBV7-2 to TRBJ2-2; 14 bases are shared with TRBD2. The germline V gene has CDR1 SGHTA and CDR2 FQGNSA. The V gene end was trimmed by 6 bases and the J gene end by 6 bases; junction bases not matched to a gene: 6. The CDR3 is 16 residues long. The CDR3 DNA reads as TGTGCCAGCAGGGAACCGGGACTAGCGGGGGCCGGGGAGCTGTTTTTT. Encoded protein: CASREPGLAGAGELFF.

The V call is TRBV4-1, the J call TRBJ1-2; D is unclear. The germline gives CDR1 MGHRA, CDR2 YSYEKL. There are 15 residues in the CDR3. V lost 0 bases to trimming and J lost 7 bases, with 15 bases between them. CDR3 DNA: TGCGCCAGCAGCCAAGATGAGGGCCTTACGACTGGCTACACCTTC. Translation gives CASSQDEGLTTGYTF.

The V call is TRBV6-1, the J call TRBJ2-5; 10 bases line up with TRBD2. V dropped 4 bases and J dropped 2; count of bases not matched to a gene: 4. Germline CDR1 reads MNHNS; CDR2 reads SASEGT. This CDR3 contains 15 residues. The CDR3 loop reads CASSGTSGTQETQYF. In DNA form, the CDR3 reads TGTGCCAGCAGTGGGACTAGCGGCACTCAAGAGACCCAGTACTTC.

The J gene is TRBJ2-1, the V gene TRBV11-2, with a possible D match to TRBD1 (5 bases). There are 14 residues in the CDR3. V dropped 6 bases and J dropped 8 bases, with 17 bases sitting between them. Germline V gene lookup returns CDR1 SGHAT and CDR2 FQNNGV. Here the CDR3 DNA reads TGTGCCAGCAGGAGCCAGGGTCTTGTGGATGAGCAGTTCTTC. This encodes CASRSQGLVDEQFF.

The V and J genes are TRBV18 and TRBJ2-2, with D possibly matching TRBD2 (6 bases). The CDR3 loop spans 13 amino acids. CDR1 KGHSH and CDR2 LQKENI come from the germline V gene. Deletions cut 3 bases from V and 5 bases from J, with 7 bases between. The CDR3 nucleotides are TGTGCCAGCTCACCGGGGGGAACCGGGGAGCTGTTTTTT. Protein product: CASSPGGTGELFF.

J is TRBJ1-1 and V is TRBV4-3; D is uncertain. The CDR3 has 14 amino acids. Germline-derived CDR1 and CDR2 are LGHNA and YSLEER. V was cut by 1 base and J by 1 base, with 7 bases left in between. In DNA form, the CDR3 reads TGCGCCAGCAGCCAAGCGTCACAGAACACTGAAGCTTTCTTT. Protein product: CASSQASQNTEAFF.